The 28 T cell receptor beta chains presented below share a single source sample, sequenced in a study of blood T cell repertoires in COVID-19. Sequencing used immunoSEQ multiplex PCR; TCRdb keeps in-frame clones, though not all of them. This sample has approximately 93,000 clones, with 85% to 90% found just once. The sample consisted of peripheral blood. The receptors originated from a man between 45 and 60 years old with COVID-19, enrolled during active disease.

The chain links TRBV19 to TRBJ2-1; D possibly corresponds to TRBD1 (11 bases). Trimming pared 3 bases from V and 8 bases from J, leaving 26 bases between. This CDR3 spans 18 amino acids. Germline loops: CDR1 LNHDA, CDR2 SQIVND (reference sequence). The CDR3 region is CASSMGQGVSGGPDEQFF. The CDR3 nucleotides read TGTGCCAGTAGTATGGGACAGGGGGTTAGCGGGGGGCCGGATGAGCAGTTCTTC.

This clone came up once. The V and J genes are TRBV30 and TRBJ1-1; D perhaps matches TRBD1 (6 bases). This CDR3 contains 13 residues. Trimming left V 2 bases short and J 2 bases short, with 9 bases between. From germline, CDR1 is GTSNPN and CDR2 SVGIG (reference sequence). CDR3 coding DNA: TGTGCCTGGAGTCGACAGGAAAACACTGAAGCTTTCTTT. Its translation is CAWSRQENTEAFF.

V usage is TRBV4-1 and J usage is TRBJ2-7, with 7 bases aligning to TRBD2. The CDR3 is 16 amino acids. V shed 4 bases and J 6 bases; nucleotides not matched to a gene: 15. CDR1 is MGHRA and CDR2 is YSYEKL in the germline V gene. CDR3: CASSPLPGLILSEQYF. In DNA, the CDR3 is TGCGCCAGCAGCCCACTCCCGGGACTAATTCTTTCCGAGCAGTACTTC.

The rearrangement joins TRBV25-1 to TRBJ1-5, with 10 bases fitting TRBD1. CDR3 length: 15 residues. V lost 5 bases, J lost 4 bases, and 5 bases stayed unmatched. In germline, CDR1 is MGHDK, CDR2 SYGVNS. CDR3 sequence reads: CASSPRTGGNQPQHF. CDR3 DNA: TGTGCCAGCAGTCCTCGGACAGGGGGTAATCAGCCCCAGCATTTT.

This chain joins TRBV19 and TRBJ1-5; 8 positions match TRBD1. Germline CDR1 reads LNHDA; CDR2 reads SQIVND (reference sequence). With V trimmed by 2 bases and J by 2 bases, 2 bases remained unmatched. The CDR3 has 15 amino acids. The DNA for the CDR3 is TGTGCCAGTAGTATACAACAGGGGGGCAATCAGCCCCAGCATTTT. Translated, it gives CASSIQQGGNQPQHF.

This chain links TRBV11-2 with TRBJ1-2; D remains ambiguous. The germline V gene encodes CDR1 SGHAT and CDR2 FQNNGV. The CDR3 sequence is 16 residues long. With 1 base removed from V and 3 bases from J, the gap between germline ends came to 15 bases. The CDR3 nucleotides are TGTGCCAGCAGCTTAGGTCCCCGGGGAGCGGACTATGGCTACACCTTC. Amino acid sequence: CASSLGPRGADYGYTF.

The chain uses TRBV27 and TRBJ2-2, with D perhaps TRBD2 (5 bases). Germline V gives CDR1 MNHEY, CDR2 SMNVEV (reference sequence). This CDR3 contains 14 residues. The V gene lost 4 bases and the J gene lost 2 bases, with 8 bases spanning the gap. Here the CDR3 reads CASSYSGNTGELFF. In nucleotides, the CDR3 is TGTGCCAGCAGTTATTCGGGAAACACCGGGGAGCTGTTTTTT.

The V gene is TRBV2, the J gene TRBJ2-7; 7 positions agree with TRBD1. Germline V lookup: CDR1 SNHLY, CDR2 FYNNEI. V trimming: 4 bases; J trimming: 3 bases; junction bases outside the gene matches: 6. The CDR3 consists of 14 residues. For the CDR3, the DNA is TGTGCCAGCAGTGCGGGACAGCGATTCTACGAGCAGTACTTC. This translates into CASSAGQRFYEQYF.

The V call is TRBV19, the J call TRBJ1-5; D is unresolved. The V end lost 4 bases, the J end lost 3 bases, and 7 bases lay between the germline ends. CDR3 length: 13 residues. Germline V gene data show CDR1 as LNHDA and CDR2 as SQIVND (reference sequence). The CDR3 sequence: CASSTSDNQPQHF. In DNA form, the CDR3 reads TGTGCCAGTAGTACCTCAGACAATCAGCCCCAGCATTTT. The whole variable domain, remainder taken from reference TRBV19 and TRBJ1-5, is DGGITQSPKYLFRKEGQNVTLSCEQNLNHDAMYWYRQDPGQGLRLIYYSQIVNDFQKGDIAEGYSVSREKKESFPLTVTSAQKNPTAFYLCASSTSDNQPQHFGDGTRLSIL.

The rearrangement joins TRBV5-1 to TRBJ1-1; no clear D gene. CDR1 and CDR2 from the germline V gene are SGHRS and YFSETQ. This CDR3 region has 16 residues. Trimming stripped 4 bases from V and 1 base from J, with 17 bases between. The CDR3 reads CASSPLSGESNTEAFF. The CDR3 DNA reads TGCGCCAGCAGCCCCCTTTCTGGGGAGTCGAACACTGAAGCTTTCTTT.

This clone came up once. The chain combines TRBV19 with TRBJ2-3; 9 nucleotides match TRBD1. Per germline, CDR1 LNHDA and CDR2 SQIVND (reference sequence). The ends lost 4 bases at V and 2 bases at J; junction bases unmatched: 4. This CDR3 is built from 15 residues. The CDR3 region is CASSTHRGPTDTQYF. Here the CDR3 DNA reads TGTGCCAGTAGTACACACAGGGGGCCCACAGATACGCAGTATTTT.

The chain joins TRBV7-6 to TRBJ2-5, with a tentative D call TRBD1 (5 bases). The CDR3 is made up of 14 amino acids. V was cut by 5 bases and J by 5 bases, with 15 bases left in between. Germline values: CDR1 SGHVS, CDR2 FNYEAQ. CDR3 loop: CASSPAIRGETQYF. Here the CDR3 DNA reads TGTGCCAGCAGCCCAGCCATAAGGGGCGAGACCCAGTACTTC.

The rearrangement joins TRBV28 to TRBJ1-1, with D possibly TRBD1 on 5 matching bases. V gave up 9 bases and J gave up 4 bases, with 21 bases separating them. The CDR3 runs 15 residues. Germline-derived CDR1 and CDR2 are MDHEN and SYDVKM. Here the CDR3 DNA reads TGTGCCAGTATATTATCCCCCAGGAGGGGCACTGAAGCTTTCTTT. It translates to CASILSPRRGTEAFF.

This clone was counted once. The chain is built from TRBV4-2 and TRBJ2-7; D unclear. Germline-derived CDR1 and CDR2 are LGHNA and YNFKEQ. The CDR3 spans 14 residues. V was clipped by 1 base and J by 2 bases, with 9 bases between them. For the CDR3, the DNA is TGTGCCAGCAGCCAAGGATCAGGCCCCTACGAGCAGTACTTC. It encodes CASSQGSGPYEQYF.

The chain uses TRBV4-2 and TRBJ1-2, with D perhaps TRBD1 (5 bases). Trimming pared 1 base from V and 0 bases from J, leaving 12 bases between. The germline gives CDR1 LGHNA, CDR2 YNFKEQ. This CDR3 is 16 amino acids long. CDR3 loop: CASSQVSGRANYGYTF. In DNA, the CDR3 is TGTGCCAGCAGCCAAGTCTCAGGCAGGGCTAACTATGGCTACACCTTC.

This chain joins TRBV6-5 and TRBJ1-6; 7 nucleotides match TRBD1. The junction had 6 bases not matched to a gene; V was cut back by 7 bases and J by 6 bases. Germline-derived CDR1 and CDR2 are MNHEY and SVGAGI. This CDR3 region has 14 residues. The CDR3 region is CASTFNRGNSPLHF. The CDR3 bases are TGTGCCAGCACATTTAACAGGGGTAATTCACCCCTCCACTTT.

The chain has TRBV3-1 (or the pseudogene TRBV3-2) and TRBJ1-4; TRBD1 is a possible D gene (5 bases). The germline CDR1 and CDR2 sequences are LGHDT and YNNKEL (reference sequence). V lost 4 bases to trimming and J lost 6 bases, with 6 bases between them. The CDR3 is 12 amino acids. CDR3 sequence reads: CASSLQDEKLFF. The CDR3 region has the DNA TGTGCCAGCAGCCTACAGGATGAAAAACTGTTTTTT.

The rearrangement links TRBV24-1 to TRBJ1-4; tentative D call: TRBD1 (6 bases). From germline, CDR1 is KGHDR and CDR2 SFDVKD. The CDR3 has 16 amino acids. Trimming removed 0 bases from V and 6 bases from J, with 13 bases in between. The CDR3 coding sequence is TGTGCCACCAGTGATTTGTGGACAGAGCTTTATGAAAAACTGTTTTTT. Amino acids: CATSDLWTELYEKLFF.

This clone appeared a few times. The chain employs TRBV16 and TRBJ1-2, with no clear D. In germline, CDR1 is KGHSY, CDR2 FQNENV. Trimming removed 0 bases from V and 7 bases from J, with 9 bases in between. The CDR3 is 13 residues long. CDR3 in amino acids: CASSQSSGSGYTF. The CDR3 DNA reads TGTGCCAGCAGCCAATCTTCCGGGTCTGGCTACACCTTC. The variable domain in full, completed from reference TRBV16 and TRBJ1-2, reads GEEVAQTPKHLVRGEGQKAKLYCAPIKGHSYVFWYQQVLKNEFKFLISFQNENVFDETGMPKERFSAKCLPNSPCSLEIQATKLEDSAVYFCASSQSSGSGYTFGSGTRLTVV.

The chain is built from TRBV5-1 and TRBJ2-3; TRBD2 might be the D (5 bases). V lost 3 bases, J lost 1 base, and 9 bases lay in between. Germline CDR1 and CDR2: SGHRS and YFSETQ. The CDR3 is 14 amino acids. The CDR3: CASSSGERTDTQYF. The CDR3 DNA reads TGCGCCAGCAGCTCCGGGGAACGCACAGATACGCAGTATTTT.

This rearrangement joins TRBV4-2 to TRBJ2-3, with a weak D call TRBD2 (6 bases). Trimming shortened V by 4 bases and J by 0 bases, and 17 bases separated the two germline ends. This CDR3 is 17 amino acids long. From germline, CDR1 is LGHNA and CDR2 YNFKEQ. In nucleotides, the CDR3 is TGTGCCAGCAGCCCCCAAGTAGGGCGGGGTAGCACAGATACGCAGTATTTT. Its translation is CASSPQVGRGSTDTQYF.

This rearrangement joins TRBV5-5 to TRBJ1-6; 7 nucleotides align to TRBD1. Germline V gives CDR1 SGHKS, CDR2 YYEKEE (reference sequence). The V segment lost 4 bases and the J segment 9 bases; nucleotides outside the gene matches: 7. CDR3 size: 14 residues. In DNA form, the CDR3 reads TGTGCCAGCAGCCAGCAGGGGGATGCTTCACCCCTCCACTTT. This gives the protein CASSQQGDASPLHF.

This clone has only a few counts. The V gene is TRBV3-1 (or the pseudogene TRBV3-2), the J gene TRBJ1-4; weak D call: TRBD1 (6 bases). Trimming removed 1 base at V and 5 bases at J, with 14 bases between. CDR3 length: 16 amino acids. The V gene's germline CDR1 is LGHDT and CDR2 YNNKEL (reference sequence). CDR3 sequence: CASSQATGIQNEKLFF. Here the CDR3 DNA reads TGTGCCAGCAGCCAAGCCACAGGGATCCAAAATGAAAAACTGTTTTTT.

The chain joins TRBV14 to TRBJ2-7, with TRBD1 matching over 8 bases. The junction had 10 bases not matched to a gene; V was cut back by 2 bases and J by 4 bases. The CDR3 is 16 residues long. Germline V gene data show CDR1 as SGHDN and CDR2 as FVKESK. This chain's CDR3 is CASSQRWRQGSYEQYF. The CDR3 DNA sequence: TGTGCCAGCAGCCAAAGGTGGAGACAGGGGTCGTACGAGCAGTACTTC.

To note about this clone: Compared with germline, one end of the junction differs, possibly owing to a read error. The rearrangement links TRBV19 to TRBJ2-1, with TRBD2 as a possible D gene (6 bases). This CDR3 is built from 9 residues. Germline V lookup: CDR1 LNHDA, CDR2 SQIVND (reference sequence). The CDR3 nucleotides are TGTGCCAGTGGGGACTTCCCGGTCTTC. It translates to CASGDFPVF.

The DNA of the CDR3 is TGTGCCAGCTCACCGAACATGGCTGAAGCTTTCTTT. Encoded protein: CASSPNMAEAFF. V gene TRBV18 combines with J gene TRBJ1-1; no firm D call. Trimming took 3 bases from V and 6 from J, leaving 8 bases between them. The CDR3 is 12 residues long. Germline values: CDR1 KGHSH, CDR2 LQKENI. Looking up the rest from reference TRBV18 and TRBJ1-1 gives the full variable domain: NAGVMQNPRHLVRRRGQEARLRCSPMKGHSHVYWYRQLPEEGLKFMVYLQKENIIDESGMPKERFSAEFPKEGPSILRIQQVVRGDSAAYFCASSPNMAEAFFGQGTRLTVV.

The rearrangement uses TRBV3-1 (or the pseudogene TRBV3-2) and TRBJ1-2, with a weak D call TRBD1 (6 bases). From germline, CDR1 is LGHDT and CDR2 YNNKEL (reference sequence). Deletions cut 6 bases from V and 6 bases from J, with 17 bases between. The CDR3 contains 14 residues. DNA for the CDR3: TGTGCCAGCAGTCATCTTACAGGGTTGGATGGCTACACCTTC. This gives the protein CASSHLTGLDGYTF.

This rearrangement joins TRBV6-6 to TRBJ1-1, with 8 bases identical to TRBD1. Germline lookup yields CDR1 MNHNY and CDR2 SVGAGI (reference sequence). V lost 6 bases and J lost 1; bases outside the gene matches: 10. The CDR3 totals 16 residues. For the CDR3, the DNA is TGTGCCAGCAGCTCCGGTCGACAGGGGAAGAACACTGAAGCTTTCTTT. Protein product: CASSSGRQGKNTEAFF.